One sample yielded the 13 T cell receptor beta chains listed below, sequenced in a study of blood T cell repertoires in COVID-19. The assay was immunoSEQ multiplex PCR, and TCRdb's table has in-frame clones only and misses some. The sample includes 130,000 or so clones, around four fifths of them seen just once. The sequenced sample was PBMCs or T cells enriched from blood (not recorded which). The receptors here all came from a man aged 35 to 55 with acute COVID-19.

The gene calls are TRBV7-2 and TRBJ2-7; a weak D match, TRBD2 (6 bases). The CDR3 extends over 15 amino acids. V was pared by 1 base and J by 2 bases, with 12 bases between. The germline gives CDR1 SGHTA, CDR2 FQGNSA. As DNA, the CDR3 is TGTGCCAGCAGCTTAGTAGGGACTCGGACCTACGAGCAGTACTTC. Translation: CASSLVGTRTYEQYF.

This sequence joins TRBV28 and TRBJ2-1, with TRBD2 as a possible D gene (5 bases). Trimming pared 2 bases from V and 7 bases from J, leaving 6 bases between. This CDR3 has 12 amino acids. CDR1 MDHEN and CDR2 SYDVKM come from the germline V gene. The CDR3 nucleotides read TGTGCCAGCAGTTTAAGGGAGAATGAGCAGTTCTTC. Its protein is CASSLRENEQFF.

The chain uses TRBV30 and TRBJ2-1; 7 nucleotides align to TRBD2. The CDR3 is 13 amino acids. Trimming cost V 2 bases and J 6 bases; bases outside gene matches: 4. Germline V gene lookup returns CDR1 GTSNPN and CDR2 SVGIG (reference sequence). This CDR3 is CAWSLGTINEQFF. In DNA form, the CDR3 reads TGTGCCTGGAGTTTAGGGACTATCAATGAGCAGTTCTTC.

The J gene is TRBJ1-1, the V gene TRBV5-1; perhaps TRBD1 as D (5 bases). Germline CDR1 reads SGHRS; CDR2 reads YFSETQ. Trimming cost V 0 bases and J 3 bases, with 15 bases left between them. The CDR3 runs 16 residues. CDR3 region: CASSLEGAGWDTEAFF. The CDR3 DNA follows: TGCGCCAGCAGCTTGGAAGGGGCTGGGTGGGACACTGAAGCTTTCTTT.

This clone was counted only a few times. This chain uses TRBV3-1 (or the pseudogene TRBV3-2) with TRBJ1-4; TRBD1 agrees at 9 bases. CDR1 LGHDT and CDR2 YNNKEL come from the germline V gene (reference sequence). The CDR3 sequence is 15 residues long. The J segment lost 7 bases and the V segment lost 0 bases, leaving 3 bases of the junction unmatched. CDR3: CASSQETGGFEKLFF. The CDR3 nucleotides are TGTGCCAGCAGCCAAGAGACAGGGGGATTTGAAAAACTGTTTTTT.

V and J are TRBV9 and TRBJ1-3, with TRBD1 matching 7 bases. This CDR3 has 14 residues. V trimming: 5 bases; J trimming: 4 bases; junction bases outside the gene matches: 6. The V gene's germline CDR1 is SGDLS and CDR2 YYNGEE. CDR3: CASRSDRAGNTIYF. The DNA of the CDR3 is TGTGCCAGCAGGAGCGACAGGGCCGGAAACACCATATATTTT.

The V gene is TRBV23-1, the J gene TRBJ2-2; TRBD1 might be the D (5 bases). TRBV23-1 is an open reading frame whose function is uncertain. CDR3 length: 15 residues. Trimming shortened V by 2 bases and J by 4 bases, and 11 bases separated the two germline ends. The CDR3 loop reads CASSQIGRGTGELFF. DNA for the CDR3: TGCGCCAGCAGTCAAATTGGTAGGGGCACCGGGGAGCTGTTTTTT.

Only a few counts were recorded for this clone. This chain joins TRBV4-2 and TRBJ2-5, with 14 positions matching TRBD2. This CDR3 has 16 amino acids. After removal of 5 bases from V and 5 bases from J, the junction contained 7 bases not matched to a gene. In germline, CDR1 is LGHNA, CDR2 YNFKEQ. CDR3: CASSTTSGGAGETQYF. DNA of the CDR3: TGTGCCAGCAGCACGACTAGCGGGGGGGCCGGTGAGACCCAGTACTTC.

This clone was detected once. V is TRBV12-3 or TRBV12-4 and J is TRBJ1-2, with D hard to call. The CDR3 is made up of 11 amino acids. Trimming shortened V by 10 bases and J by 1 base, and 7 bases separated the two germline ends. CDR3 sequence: CAISVNYGYTF. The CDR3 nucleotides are TGTGCCATCTCGGTTAACTATGGCTACACCTTC.

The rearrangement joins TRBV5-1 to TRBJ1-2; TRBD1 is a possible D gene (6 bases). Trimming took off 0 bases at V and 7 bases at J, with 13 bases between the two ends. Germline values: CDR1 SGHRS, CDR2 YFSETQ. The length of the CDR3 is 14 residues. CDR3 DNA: TGCGCCAGCAGCTTGGGGCAGGGGCATGGTGGCTACACCTTC. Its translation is CASSLGQGHGGYTF. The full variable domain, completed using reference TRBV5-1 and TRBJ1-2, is KAGVTQTPRYLIKTRGQQVTLSCSPISGHRSVSWYQQTPGQGLQFLFEYFSETQRNKGNFPGRFSGRQFSNSRSEMNVSTLELGDSALYLCASSLGQGHGGYTFGSGTRLTVV.

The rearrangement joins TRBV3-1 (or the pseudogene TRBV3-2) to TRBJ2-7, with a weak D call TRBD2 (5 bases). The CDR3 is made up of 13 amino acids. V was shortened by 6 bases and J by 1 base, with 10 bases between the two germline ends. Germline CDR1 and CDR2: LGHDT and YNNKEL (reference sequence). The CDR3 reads CASSIGVSYEQYF. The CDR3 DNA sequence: TGTGCCAGCAGTATCGGGGTTTCCTACGAGCAGTACTTC.

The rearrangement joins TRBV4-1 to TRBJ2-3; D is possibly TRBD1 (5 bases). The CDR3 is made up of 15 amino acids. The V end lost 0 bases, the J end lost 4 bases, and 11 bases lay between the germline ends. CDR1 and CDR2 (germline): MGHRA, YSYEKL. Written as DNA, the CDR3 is TGCGCCAGCAGCCAAGAAGAAGGGGCGGCAGATACGCAGTATTTT. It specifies CASSQEEGAADTQYF.

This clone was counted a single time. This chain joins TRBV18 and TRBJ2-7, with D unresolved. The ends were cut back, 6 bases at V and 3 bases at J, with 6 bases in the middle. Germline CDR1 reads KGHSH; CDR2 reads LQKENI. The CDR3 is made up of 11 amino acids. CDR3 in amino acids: CASSGIYEQYF. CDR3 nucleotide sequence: TGTGCCAGCTCCGGTATCTACGAGCAGTACTTC. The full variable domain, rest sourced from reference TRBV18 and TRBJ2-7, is NAGVMQNPRHLVRRRGQEARLRCSPMKGHSHVYWYRQLPEEGLKFMVYLQKENIIDESGMPKERFSAEFPKEGPSILRIQQVVRGDSAAYFCASSGIYEQYFGPGTRLTVT.